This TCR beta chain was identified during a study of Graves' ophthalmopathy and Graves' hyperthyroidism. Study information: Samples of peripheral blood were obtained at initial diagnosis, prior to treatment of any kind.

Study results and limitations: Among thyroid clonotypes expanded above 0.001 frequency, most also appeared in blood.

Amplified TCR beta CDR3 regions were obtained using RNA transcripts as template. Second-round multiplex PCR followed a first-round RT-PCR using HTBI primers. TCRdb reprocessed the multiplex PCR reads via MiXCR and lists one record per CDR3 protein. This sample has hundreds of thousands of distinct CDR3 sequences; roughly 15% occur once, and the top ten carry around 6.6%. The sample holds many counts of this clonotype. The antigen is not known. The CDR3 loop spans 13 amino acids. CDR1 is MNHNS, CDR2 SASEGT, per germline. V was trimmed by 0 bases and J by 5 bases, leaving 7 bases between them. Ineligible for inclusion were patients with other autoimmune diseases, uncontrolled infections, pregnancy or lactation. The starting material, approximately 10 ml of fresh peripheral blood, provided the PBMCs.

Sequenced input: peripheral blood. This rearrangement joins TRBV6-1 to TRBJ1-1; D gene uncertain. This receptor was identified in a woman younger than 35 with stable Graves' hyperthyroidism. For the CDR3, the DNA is TGTGCCAGCAGTGAAGCGCTTCGGACTGAAGCTTTCTTT. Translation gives CASSEALRTEAFF.